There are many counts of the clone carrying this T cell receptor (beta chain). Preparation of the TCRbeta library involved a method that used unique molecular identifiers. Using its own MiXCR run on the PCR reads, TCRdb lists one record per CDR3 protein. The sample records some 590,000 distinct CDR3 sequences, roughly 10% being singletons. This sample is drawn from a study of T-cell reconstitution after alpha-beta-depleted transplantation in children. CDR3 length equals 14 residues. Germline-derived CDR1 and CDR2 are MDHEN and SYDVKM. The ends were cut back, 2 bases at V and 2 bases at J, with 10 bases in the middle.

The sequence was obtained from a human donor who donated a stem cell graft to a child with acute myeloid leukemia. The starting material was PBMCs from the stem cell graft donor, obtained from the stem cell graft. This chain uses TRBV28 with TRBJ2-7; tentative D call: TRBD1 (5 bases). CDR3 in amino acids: CASSLNSRAYEQYF. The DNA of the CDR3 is TGTGCCAGCAGTTTAAACAGCAGGGCCTACGAGCAGTACTTC.